The sequence of this T cell receptor beta chain was determined in a study of beta chain features in type 1 diabetes. Once sorted, every population was more than 95% pure. There are 12 residues in the CDR3. The V and J ends lost 6 bases and 5 bases, in that order; junction bases with no gene match: 3. The germline V gene encodes CDR1 SNHLY and CDR2 FYNNEI. Sequenced material consisted of expressed TCRB transcripts (all of the isolated RNA was reverse transcribed). The average read count of naive, central memory and regulatory T cell samples was approximately 4 million. Using immunoSEQ multiplex PCR, the repertoire was profiled, and TCRdb retains in-frame clones only, with some absent. The top ten clones hold 0.023% of a sample with about 900,000 clones, 15% to 20% of them seen once.

The rearrangement links TRBV2 to TRBJ1-2; 7 bases fit TRBD1. Sequencing used naive CD4+ T cells from blood. This receptor was taken from a woman aged 18-30 years in good health. Here the CDR3 reads CASRGDSYGYTF. The CDR3 bases are TGTGCCAGCAGAGGGGACAGTTATGGCTACACCTTC.